This TCR beta chain is from a study of regulatory T cells in long-lasting Graves disease. Across the whole study: Graves' patients, newly diagnosed, had taken antithyroid drugs under 3 months.

HTBI primers from iRepertoire and Arm-PCR of CDR3 regions yielded the TCR beta libraries. One entry per CDR3 protein results from TCRdb running MiXCR on the multiplex PCR reads. The sample records more than 400,000 distinct CDR3 sequences, about a sixth being singletons. This CDR3 comprises 17 residues. Germline values: CDR1 LNHNV, CDR2 YYDKDF (reference sequence). J was trimmed by 4 bases and V by 1 base; bases with no gene match: 7. In the case of this clonotype: The antigen remains unidentified.

Overall study findings and caveats: Relative to new patients (under 1,000), persistent patients exhibited greater sharing of public clonotypes (about 2,700).

Time point described: newly diagnosed GD, antithyroid drugs for less than 3 months. Preparation of the TCR library used RNA extracted from PBMCs. Those enrolled as patients came out of an endocrinology department in Xi'an, China. The same data also went into a second study, on T cells in Graves' hyperthyroidism and ophthalmopathy.

Here the sequenced sample was peripheral blood mononuclear cells (PBMCs), taken at new diagnosis, from a patient treated with antithyroid drugs. The TCR was taken from a woman under 40 with Graves disease. The chain joins TRBV15 to TRBJ2-3; 11 bases line up with TRBD2. CDR3 in DNA: TGTGCCACCAGCAGAGTAGCGGGAGGGAGGGGTCCAGATACGCAGTATTTT. Its protein product is CATSRVAGGRGPDTQYF.